The 14 T cell receptor beta chains in this list originate from one sample, sequenced in a study of OX40 agonist ivuxolimab in advanced cancers. Libraries were prepared by immunoSEQ multiplex PCR; TCRdb keeps only in-frame clonotypes and omits some of them. The repertoire consists of over 55,000 clones, with 80% to 95% occurring once and the leading ten covering about 2.4%. The input for sequencing was CD4+ or CD8+ T cells sorted from blood, taken in a trial of the OX40 agonist ivuxolimab. The receptors come from an adult with an advanced solid tumor such as melanoma, head and neck, liver or kidney cancer.

The rearrangement joins TRBV28 to TRBJ1-3; the D gene is possibly TRBD1 (6 bases). Germline assignment: CDR1 MDHEN and CDR2 SYDVKM. V was clipped by 3 bases and J by 8 bases, with 14 bases between them. The CDR3 is made up of 14 amino acids. The CDR3 loop reads CASSLVQGSHTIYF. CDR3 nucleotides: TGTGCCAGCAGTTTGGTACAGGGCAGTCACACCATATATTTT.

The gene calls are TRBV6-1 and TRBJ2-7; D is perhaps TRBD2 (5 bases). The CDR3 has 12 residues. Germline CDR1 MNHNS, CDR2 SASEGT. V lost 8 bases and J lost 5, with 13 bases in between. The CDR3 region has the DNA TGTGCCAGCCGGGAATTGTCCCACGAGCAGTACTTC. Its protein is CASRELSHEQYF.

The chain is built from TRBV27 and TRBJ2-1; D possibly corresponds to TRBD2 (7 bases). CDR3 length: 17 amino acids. Trimming stripped 6 bases from V and 8 bases from J, with 26 bases between. Germline V gene lookup returns CDR1 MNHEY and CDR2 SMNVEV (reference sequence). The CDR3 loop is CASRRAGLGGGVDEQFF. In DNA form, the CDR3 reads TGTGCCAGCAGAAGAGCGGGGCTAGGAGGGGGTGTGGATGAGCAGTTCTTC.

The chain is built from TRBV5-4 and TRBJ1-2; TRBD1 is a possible D gene (5 bases). CDR1 and CDR2 from the germline V gene are SGHNT and YYREEE (reference sequence). The germline V and J ends were trimmed by 4 bases and 1 base, with 17 bases remaining between them. The CDR3 loop spans 16 amino acids. CDR3 protein: CASSPAGPTFNYGYTF. For the CDR3, the DNA is TGTGCCAGCAGCCCCGCGGGACCCACATTTAACTATGGCTACACCTTC.

The chain is built from TRBV19 and TRBJ1-3; D remains unclear. CDR3 length equals 14 residues. V was shortened by 3 bases and J by 0 bases, with 6 bases between the two germline ends. From germline, CDR1 is LNHDA and CDR2 SQIVND (reference sequence). Here the CDR3 DNA reads TGTGCCAGTAGTATCGGAGTCTCTGGAAACACCATATATTTT. The encoded protein is CASSIGVSGNTIYF.

The chain recombines TRBV9 with TRBJ2-7, with TRBD2 as a possible D gene (6 bases). The CDR3 extends over 15 amino acids. Germline V lookup: CDR1 SGDLS, CDR2 YYNGEE. V was shortened by 0 bases and J by 0 bases, with 10 bases between the two germline ends. Here the CDR3 reads CASSVDTGLSYEQYF. CDR3 coding DNA: TGTGCCAGCAGCGTAGACACGGGACTCTCCTACGAGCAGTACTTC. The whole variable domain, remainder taken from reference TRBV9 and TRBJ2-7, is DSGVTQTPKHLITATGQRVTLRCSPRSGDLSVYWYQQSLDQGLQFLIQYYNGEERAKGNILERFSAQQFPDLHSELNLSSLELGDSALYFCASSVDTGLSYEQYFGPGTRLTVT.

This chain connects TRBV7-9 to TRBJ2-7; 11 bases align to TRBD2. CDR3 length: 15 residues. Trimming cost V 4 bases and J 4 bases; bases outside gene matches: 6. CDR1 is SEHNR and CDR2 is FQNEAQ in the germline V gene (reference sequence). This CDR3 reads CASSSTSGVMYEQYF. The CDR3 DNA reads as TGTGCCAGCAGCTCGACTAGCGGGGTCATGTACGAGCAGTACTTC.

The genes are TRBV18 and TRBJ2-7; tentatively, D is TRBD1 or TRBD2 (6 bases each). This CDR3 has 15 residues. The V end was cut by 6 bases, the J end by 4 bases, with 19 bases between. Germline assignment: CDR1 KGHSH and CDR2 LQKENI. This chain's CDR3 is CASSQAGGGSYEQYF. The CDR3 DNA is TGTGCCAGCTCTCAAGCTGGAGGGGGTTCTTACGAGCAGTACTTC.

The V call is TRBV7-8, the J call TRBJ1-1; D gene unclear. Trimming took 3 bases from V and 0 from J, leaving 8 bases between them. The CDR3 is made up of 14 amino acids. Germline V gives CDR1 SGHVS, CDR2 FQNEAQ. The CDR3 here is CASSLSGLNTEAFF. In DNA, the CDR3 is TGTGCCAGCAGCTTGTCCGGATTGAACACTGAAGCTTTCTTT.

This chain uses TRBV6-6 with TRBJ2-7, with TRBD1 as a possible D gene (6 bases). The CDR3 is 13 residues long. Between the trimmed V and J ends, which lost 6 bases and 2 bases, there was a span of 11 bases. Germline V gene sequence: CDR1 MNHNY, CDR2 SVGAGI (reference sequence). CDR3 DNA: TGTGCCAGCAGGGGGGCTTCCCCCTACGAGCAGTACTTC. Protein: CASRGASPYEQYF.

The chain has TRBV29-1 and TRBJ1-4; D uncertain. This CDR3 comprises 15 residues. The V end lost 4 bases, the J end lost 2 bases, and 14 bases lay between the germline ends. In germline, CDR1 is SQVTM, CDR2 ANQGSEA. CDR3: CSVGVGSATNEKLFF. CDR3 nucleotides: TGCAGCGTTGGGGTGGGTTCGGCGACTAATGAAAAACTGTTTTTT.

The V and J genes are TRBV19 and TRBJ1-2; TRBD1 aligns across 8 bases. Trimming at V came to 3 bases and at J to 4 bases, leaving 10 bases not matched to a gene. Per germline, CDR1 LNHDA and CDR2 SQIVND (reference sequence). CDR3 length equals 16 residues. CDR3 protein: CASSMEGQGRGYGYTF. In DNA form, the CDR3 reads TGTGCCAGTAGTATGGAAGGACAGGGCCGAGGCTATGGCTACACCTTC.

The chain uses TRBV11-3 and TRBJ2-7; TRBD2 agrees at 13 bases. Germline values: CDR1 SGHNT, CDR2 YENEEA. After removal of 5 bases from V and 3 bases from J, the junction contained 4 bases not matched to a gene. This CDR3 is built from 15 residues. The CDR3 reads CASSLGLAGNYEQYF. The CDR3 DNA follows: TGTGCCAGCAGCCTGGGACTAGCGGGGAACTACGAGCAGTACTTC.

This chain links TRBV5-4 with TRBJ2-3, with TRBD1 identical over 10 bases. With 4 bases clipped from V and 2 bases from J, the junction kept 4 bases outside the gene matches. Germline V CDR1 and CDR2: SGHNT, YYREEE (reference sequence). The CDR3 is made up of 15 amino acids. The CDR3 bases are TGTGCCAGCAGCCCGGGACAGGGGTTCACAGATACGCAGTATTTT. Its translation is CASSPGQGFTDTQYF.